A selection of T cell receptor beta chains follows, all from one sample in a study of identical twins. TCRdb re-called the 5' RACE reads with MiXCR, one entry per CDR3 protein. The data show hundreds of thousands of distinct CDR3 sequences, roughly 6.2% seen once. Source material: naive T cells sorted from blood. The receptors here all came from a man aged 18 to 30 in good health. Both conserved end residues are part of each CDR3. The D gene is left open where the match is weak. Size is stated for part of the rows, as once, few or many counts, or as a class when the clone is expanded.

size	J	D	V	DNA	CDR3
many	TRBJ2-1	-	TRBV20-1	TGCAGTGCTAACGGACTATACAATGAGCAGTTCTTC	CSANGLYNEQFF
many	TRBJ2-1	-	TRBV10-3	TGTGCCATCAGTTTTTCCGAGGGGGCGGGAGAAAGTGAGCAGTTCTTC	CAISFSEGAGESEQFF
few	TRBJ2-1	-	TRBV5-5	TGTGCCGCCCATGCTAGCTGGGCGCGGAATGAGCAGTTCTTC	CAAHASWARNEQFF
many	TRBJ2-7	TRBD2	TRBV29-1	TGCAGCGTCGCTAGCGGCTACGAGCAGTACTTC	CSVASGYEQYF
many	TRBJ1-1	-	TRBV6-2/TRBV6-3	TGTGCCAGCAGTCCCGGTTGGGGCACTGAAGCTTTCTTT	CASSPGWGTEAFF
-	TRBJ2-1	-	TRBV9	TGTGCCAGCAGCGCGTTTAGCGGCTTCAACTGGGGTGAGCAGTTCTTC	CASSAFSGFNWGEQFF
-	TRBJ2-1	-	TRBV12-3/TRBV12-4	TGTGCCAGCAGCGATGAATTGAGGGGAGAGCGGTTCTTC	CASSDELRGERFF
few	TRBJ2-1	TRBD2	TRBV11-2	TGTGCCAGCAGCTCCCGGACTAGCGGGAGGGGAAGCTCCTACAATGAGCAGTTCTTC	CASSSRTSGRGSSYNEQFF
many	TRBJ2-1	-	TRBV29-1	TGCAGCGGTAAAACCGGGACCTCCTACAATGAGCAGTTCTTC	CSGKTGTSYNEQFF
many	TRBJ2-1	-	TRBV20-1	TGCAGTGCTATGGGGAGCTGGAGCTCCTACAATGAGCAGTTCTTC	CSAMGSWSSYNEQFF
many	TRBJ2-1	-	TRBV15	TGTGCCACCAGCAGAGAAGGTGGGAGCTCCTACAATGAGCAGTTCTTC	CATSREGGSSYNEQFF
few	TRBJ2-1	TRBD1	TRBV20-1	TGCAGTGCTAGAAACATCCGGGACAGCTCCTACAATGAGCAGTTCTTC	CSARNIRDSSYNEQFF
-	TRBJ2-3	TRBD2	TRBV28	TGTGCCAGCAGCGTGGGGCTAGCGGGTCCCACAGATACGCAGTATTTT	CASSVGLAGPTDTQYF
many	TRBJ2-7	-	TRBV2	TGTGCCAGCAGTGGGCAGATCTACGAGCAGTACTTC	CASSGQIYEQYF
many	TRBJ2-3	-	TRBV28	TGTGCCAGCGGGCGCACAGATACGCAGTATTTT	CASGRTDTQYF
-	TRBJ1-4	-	TRBV6-1	TGTGCCAGCAGTGAATTGAAGGGGCATGAAAAACTGTTTTTT	CASSELKGHEKLFF
few	TRBJ2-2	TRBD1	TRBV11-2	TGTGCCAGCAGATGGACAGGGCGGAGGGCTCCCGGGGAGCTGTTTTTT	CASRWTGRRAPGELFF
many	TRBJ1-5	-	TRBV12-3/TRBV12-4	TGTGCCAGCACCCAGGGCAATCAGCCCCAGCATTTT	CASTQGNQPQHF
few	TRBJ1-1	-	TRBV12-3/TRBV12-4	TGTGCCAGCAAACTCACAGGGATTGTGACTGAAGCTTTCTTT	CASKLTGIVTEAFF
-	TRBJ2-7	-	TRBV10-3	TGTGCCATCAGTGAGCAGGGGATCTACGAGCAGTACTTC	CAISEQGIYEQYF
many	TRBJ2-7	-	TRBV12-3/TRBV12-4	TGTGCCAGCAGTTTAGGCAGGGACTCCTACGAGCAGTACTTC	CASSLGRDSYEQYF
many	TRBJ2-5	-	TRBV11-3	TGTGCCAGCAGCTCCCCGGTGGGACTCGAGACCCAGTACTTC	CASSSPVGLETQYF
many	TRBJ2-7	TRBD2	TRBV29-1	TGCAGCGTTACCGGGACTAGCGGAAGTAGCTCCTACGAGCAGTACTTC	CSVTGTSGSSSYEQYF
-	TRBJ2-4	TRBD1	TRBV7-9	TGTGCCGTCGGACAGGGTGGGCTATTTACCAAAAACATTCAGTACTTC	CAVGQGGLFTKNIQYF
many	TRBJ1-1	-	TRBV29-1	TGCAGCGTTGTGCGGGAAACTGAAGCTTTCTTT	CSVVRETEAFF
few	TRBJ2-1	TRBD1	TRBV7-7	TGTGCCAGCAGCTTAGCGCCTCATTGGGACAGCCACAATGAGCAGTTCTTC	CASSLAPHWDSHNEQFF
-	TRBJ2-1	TRBD2	TRBV20-1	TGCAGTGCTGGAACTAGCGGGTTCCACAATGAGCAGTTCTTC	CSAGTSGFHNEQFF
many	TRBJ1-5	-	TRBV20-1	TGCAGTGCTAGCTGGACAGACTATCAGCCCCAGCATTTT	CSASWTDYQPQHF
few	TRBJ1-6	TRBD1	TRBV7-2	TGTGCCAGCAGCCAAACAGGGGGGTCGGGTTCACCCCTCCACTTT	CASSQTGGSGSPLHF